The source of this TCR beta chain is a study of blood T cell repertoires in COVID-19. Across the whole study: Spain, Italy and the United States supplied samples that represented acute and convalescent COVID-19. Sample material is recorded as cDNA or gDNA derived from T cells, B-cell-depleted T cells, or PBMCs.

CDR1 is MNHEY, CDR2 SVGEGT, per germline. CDR3 length equals 15 residues. The V end was cut by 4 bases, the J end by 0 bases, with 12 bases between. Original methodology: Amplified reference gene primers provided the basis for estimating nucleated cell counts. Profiling relied on immunoSEQ multiplex PCR, and the TCRdb table lists in-frame clones only, not all of them. V, J and clone size are those of that table, while D and trimming were read from the DNA. Of about 75,000 clones in the sample, 79% were seen once. Material for sequencing was peripheral blood. The rearrangement links TRBV6-2 or TRBV6-3 to TRBJ2-5; the D gene is possibly TRBD1 (6 bases). The sequence was obtained from a woman older than 75 with active or convalescent COVID-19. CDR3 DNA: TGTGCCAGCAGTTTCACAGGGATATACCAAGAGACCCAGTACTTC. This gives the protein CASSFTGIYQETQYF.